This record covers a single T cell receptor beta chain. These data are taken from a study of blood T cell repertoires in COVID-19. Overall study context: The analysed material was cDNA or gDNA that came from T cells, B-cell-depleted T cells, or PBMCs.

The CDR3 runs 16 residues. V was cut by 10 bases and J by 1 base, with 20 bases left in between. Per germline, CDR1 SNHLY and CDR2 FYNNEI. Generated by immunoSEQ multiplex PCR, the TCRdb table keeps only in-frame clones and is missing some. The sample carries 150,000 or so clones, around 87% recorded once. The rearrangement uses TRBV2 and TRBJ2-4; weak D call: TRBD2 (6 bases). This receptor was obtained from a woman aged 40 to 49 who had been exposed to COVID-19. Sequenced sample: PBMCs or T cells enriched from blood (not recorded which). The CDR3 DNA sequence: TGTGCCAACAGAGGTCCGGGTGGAGGGGCCAAAAACATTCAGTACTTC. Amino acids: CANRGPGGGAKNIQYF. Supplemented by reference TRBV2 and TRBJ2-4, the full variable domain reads EPEVTQTPSHQVTQMGQEVILRCVPISNHLYFYWYRQILGQKVEFLVSFYNNEISEKSEIFDDQFSVERPDGSNFTLKIRSTKLEDSAMYFCANRGPGGGAKNIQYFGAGTRLSVL.